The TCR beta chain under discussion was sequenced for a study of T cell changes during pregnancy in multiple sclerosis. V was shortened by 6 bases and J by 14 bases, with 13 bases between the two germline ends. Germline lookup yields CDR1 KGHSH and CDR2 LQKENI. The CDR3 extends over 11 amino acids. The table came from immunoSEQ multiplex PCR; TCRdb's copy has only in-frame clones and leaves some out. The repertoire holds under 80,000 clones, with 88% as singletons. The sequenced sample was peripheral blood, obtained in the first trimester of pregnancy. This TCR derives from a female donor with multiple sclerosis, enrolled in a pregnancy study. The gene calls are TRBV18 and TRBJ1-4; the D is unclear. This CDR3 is CASSPDARLFF. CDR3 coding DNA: TGTGCCAGCTCCCCGGATGCGAGGCTGTTTTTT.